A selection of T cell receptor beta chains follows, all from one sample in a study of long-term antiretroviral therapy in people with HIV. Clones were read by immunoSEQ multiplex PCR, and TCRdb kept only the in-frame ones, dropping some. The table has about 17,000 clones, roughly 90% seen once; the top ten hold 10% to 15%. The sample consisted of unsorted PBMCs, taken 0.6 years after starting antiretroviral therapy. These receptors originate from a woman in her thirties or forties with HIV. Each CDR3 is given with its conserved first and last residue. A D gene is named only where the DNA matches it firmly. Part of the rows lack a size; the others show once, few, many or a class for expanded clones.

clone size	D gene	V gene	J gene	CDR3 protein	CDR3 DNA
NA	NA	TRBV6-5	TRBJ1-5	CASSRGGVRQPQHF	TGTGCCAGCAGCCGCGGCGGGGTTAGACAGCCCCAGCATTTT
NA	TRBD2	TRBV4-1	TRBJ2-3	CASSQDTSGEGGTDTQYF	TGCGCCAGCAGCCAAGATACTAGCGGGGAGGGTGGCACAGATACGCAGTATTTT
NA	TRBD1	TRBV19	TRBJ2-7	CASRRTGTTYEQYF	TGTGCCAGTAGGCGGACAGGGACCACCTACGAGCAGTACTTC
NA	NA	TRBV7-9	TRBJ1-1	CASSLMTENTEAFF	TGTGCCAGCAGCTTGATGACAGAGAACACTGAAGCTTTCTTT
NA	TRBD1	TRBV29-1	TRBJ1-1	CSVGKRTGLNTEAFF	TGCAGCGTGGGCAAAAGGACAGGCCTTAACACTGAAGCTTTCTTT
NA	TRBD1	TRBV30	TRBJ1-6	CAWSVDRGARNSPLHF	TGTGCCTGGAGTGTGGACAGGGGAGCTCGGAATTCACCCCTCCACTTT
NA	TRBD2	TRBV18	TRBJ2-7	CASSPPSSGGAYEQYF	TGTGCCAGCTCACCACCGTCTTCGGGGGGGGCCTACGAGCAGTACTTC
NA	NA	TRBV4-1	TRBJ2-1	CASRAPGFDEQFF	TGCGCCAGCAGGGCCCCCGGTTTCGATGAGCAGTTCTTC
NA	TRBD2	TRBV19	TRBJ2-3	CASSSVPGLAGGPNTQYF	TGTGCCAGTAGTAGTGTCCCGGGACTAGCGGGGGGACCAAATACGCAGTATTTT
NA	NA	TRBV7-9	TRBJ2-5	CASSPRGLQETQYF	TGTGCCAGCAGCCCCCGGGGGCTCCAAGAGACCCAGTACTTC
NA	TRBD1	TRBV6-5	TRBJ1-1	CASSYSPGQGSAFF	TGTGCCAGCAGTTACTCCCCGGGACAGGGGTCGGCTTTCTTT
NA	NA	TRBV5-4	TRBJ1-5	CASSLQGGNQPQHF	TGTGCCAGCAGCTTACAGGGAGGCAATCAGCCCCAGCATTTT
NA	TRBD1	TRBV5-6	TRBJ2-3	CASSGLDRETDTQYF	TGTGCCAGCAGCGGGCTGGACAGGGAGACAGATACGCAGTATTTT
once	NA	TRBV7-8	TRBJ1-1	CASSLVWGGPAFF	TGTGCCAGCAGCTTAGTTTGGGGGGGCCCGGCTTTCTTT
NA	NA	TRBV6-6	TRBJ1-4	CASSSLAVSEKLFF	TGTGCCAGCAGCTCTCTCGCCGTGAGTGAAAAACTGTTTTTT
NA	NA	TRBV2	TRBJ1-5	CASSEWGEVQPQHF	TGTGCCAGCAGTGAATGGGGTGAGGTTCAGCCCCAGCATTTT
NA	TRBD2	TRBV5-5	TRBJ2-3	CASSLFVSGGITDTQYF	TGTGCCAGCAGCTTGTTTGTTAGCGGGGGGATCACAGATACGCAGTATTTT
NA	NA	TRBV5-1	TRBJ2-5	CASSSDNQETQYF	TGCGCCAGCAGTTCGGACAACCAAGAGACCCAGTACTTC
few	NA	TRBV20-1	TRBJ1-2	CSARRGREHTF	TGCAGTGCTAGACGGGGCAGGGAGCACACCTTC
once	TRBD1	TRBV5-5	TRBJ1-1	CASSFTGGDTEAFF	TGTGCCAGCAGCTTCACAGGGGGGGACACTGAAGCTTTCTTT
NA	NA	TRBV7-2	TRBJ1-4	CASSSTAATNEKLFF	TGTGCCAGCAGCTCCACAGCTGCAACTAATGAAAAACTGTTTTTT
NA	NA	TRBV5-1	TRBJ1-3	CASSLEVGNTIYF	TGCGCCAGCAGCTTGGAAGTGGGAAACACCATATATTTT
NA	TRBD1	TRBV19	TRBJ1-2	CASRQGVGGYTF	TGTGCCAGTCGACAGGGGGTAGGAGGCTACACCTTC
NA	NA	TRBV6-6	TRBJ1-5	CASLPRGGEGQPQHF	TGTGCCAGCCTTCCAAGGGGAGGCGAGGGACAGCCCCAGCATTTT